Listed below are T cell receptor beta chains from one sample, sequenced in a study of T cell responses to AZD1222 COVID-19 vaccine. Some clones are missing from TCRdb's copy, which holds only in-frame ones; the method was immunoSEQ multiplex PCR. The sample lists 70,000 to 90,000 clones, 86% occurring once. Material: peripheral blood, obtained on day 0 of AZD1222 vaccination. The receptors here all came from an adult in good health. Each CDR3 is given with its conserved first and last residue. Fields, in order: CDR3 DNA, CDR3 protein, D gene, J gene, V gene, clone size. The D gene is left open where the match is weak. Expanded clones get a size class; other rows say once, few or many, or leave the size out.

DNA: TGTGCCAGCAGCGCAGGTGGGGGAGGAAACGAGCAGTACTTC
CDR3: CASSAGGGGNEQYF
D: -
J: TRBJ2-7
V: TRBV7-8
size: once

DNA: TGTGCCAGCAGCCTGGGAGTAGGGGGGCGGGACATTCAGTACTTC
CDR3: CASSLGVGGRDIQYF
D: -
J: TRBJ2-4
V: TRBV11-3
size: -

DNA: TGTGCCAGTAGTCAGCCGGGAGAGACGAACATTCAGTACTTC
CDR3: CASSQPGETNIQYF
D: -
J: TRBJ2-4
V: TRBV19
size: -

DNA: TGCGCCAGCAGCTTGGATTACAGGGGTGGCAGTAGCGGAAACACCATATATTTT
CDR3: CASSLDYRGGSSGNTIYF
D: TRBD1
J: TRBJ1-3
V: TRBV5-1
size: -

DNA: TGTGCCAGCAGCCAAGATGGTTTACAGGGGAACTATGGCTACACCTTC
CDR3: CASSQDGLQGNYGYTF
D: TRBD1
J: TRBJ1-2
V: TRBV14
size: -

DNA: TGTGCCAGCAGTGAGGGAGGGGGCTGGGCTGAAGCTTTCTTT
CDR3: CASSEGGGWAEAFF
D: TRBD1
J: TRBJ1-1
V: TRBV2
size: few

DNA: TGCGCCAGCAGCTTGGGAACACGCTCAGACTATGGCTACACCTTC
CDR3: CASSLGTRSDYGYTF
D: -
J: TRBJ1-2
V: TRBV5-1
size: -

DNA: TGTGCCAGCAGTGAAAGGGTTCCGTACTTC
CDR3: CASSERVPYF
D: -
J: TRBJ2-7
V: TRBV2
size: once

DNA: TGTGCCAGCAGCTCCGACAGGGTTGGAGGCTACACCTTC
CDR3: CASSSDRVGGYTF
D: TRBD1
J: TRBJ1-2
V: TRBV6-5
size: -

DNA: TGTGCTAGTGGTTTGGACCATCCTAATGAAAAACTGTTTTTT
CDR3: CASGLDHPNEKLFF
D: -
J: TRBJ1-4
V: TRBV12-5
size: -

DNA: TGTGCCAGCAGTGAAAGGGGGGCACCCTCTGGGGCCAACGTCCTGACTTTC
CDR3: CASSERGAPSGANVLTF
D: -
J: TRBJ2-6
V: TRBV2
size: -

DNA: TGTGCCAGCAGCTTGGAAGGGTATGGCAATCAGCCCCAGCATTTT
CDR3: CASSLEGYGNQPQHF
D: -
J: TRBJ1-5
V: TRBV7-8
size: -

DNA: TGTGCCAGCAGCTTCGGGACAGCTAATTCACCCCTCCACTTT
CDR3: CASSFGTANSPLHF
D: TRBD1
J: TRBJ1-6
V: TRBV9
size: -

DNA: TGCGCCAGCAGCCAAATACTAGGGCGTTACAATGAGCAGTTCTTC
CDR3: CASSQILGRYNEQFF
D: -
J: TRBJ2-1
V: TRBV4-3
size: -

DNA: TGTGCCAGCAGTTTAGACAGAGAGAACACTGAAGCTTTCTTT
CDR3: CASSLDRENTEAFF
D: -
J: TRBJ1-1
V: TRBV6-6
size: -

DNA: TGTGCCAGCAGCTTGAGTAGGAACACCGGGGAGCTGTTTTTT
CDR3: CASSLSRNTGELFF
D: -
J: TRBJ2-2
V: TRBV5-4
size: -

DNA: TGCGCCAGCAGTGCGGGATCCTCGAATTCACCCCTCCACTTT
CDR3: CASSAGSSNSPLHF
D: -
J: TRBJ1-6
V: TRBV10-1
size: -

DNA: TGTGCCAGCAGTCAAGACAGTCTACGGGGCTACACCTTC
CDR3: CASSQDSLRGYTF
D: -
J: TRBJ1-2
V: TRBV5-4
size: -

DNA: TGCGCCAGCAGCCAAGTAGGGCAGGGAGGAAAACTGTTTTTT
CDR3: CASSQVGQGGKLFF
D: -
J: TRBJ1-4
V: TRBV4-1
size: -

DNA: TGTGCCAGCAGCCCGCCGGGGGTAACCTACGAGCAGTACTTC
CDR3: CASSPPGVTYEQYF
D: -
J: TRBJ2-7
V: TRBV13
size: -

DNA: TGTGCCAGCAAGCGGGGGGGGAACACAGATACGCAGTATTTT
CDR3: CASKRGGNTDTQYF
D: TRBD2
J: TRBJ2-3
V: TRBV25-1
size: -

DNA: TGTGCCAGCACGGGACTAGCGGGGGGGCAGACGAAGACCCAGTACTTC
CDR3: CASTGLAGGQTKTQYF
D: -
J: TRBJ2-5
V: TRBV21-1
size: once

DNA: TGTGCCACCAGTGAACAGCGGGGGGGACGCACAGATACGCAGTATTTT
CDR3: CATSEQRGGRTDTQYF
D: TRBD2
J: TRBJ2-3
V: TRBV24-1
size: -

DNA: TGTGCCAGCAGTAGCTACGAGCAGTACTTC
CDR3: CASSSYEQYF
D: -
J: TRBJ2-7
V: TRBV2
size: -

DNA: TGTGCCAGCAGCCCTCAGGGGTATAGCAATCAGCCCCAGCATTTT
CDR3: CASSPQGYSNQPQHF
D: -
J: TRBJ1-5
V: TRBV7-2
size: -

DNA: TGTGCCAGCAGTTACGGTGGGACAGGGAATCAGCCCCAGCATTTT
CDR3: CASSYGGTGNQPQHF
D: TRBD1
J: TRBJ1-5
V: TRBV6-5
size: -

DNA: TGTGCCAGCAGCCGTCAGGGGTACAATCAGCCCCAGCATTTT
CDR3: CASSRQGYNQPQHF
D: -
J: TRBJ1-5
V: TRBV14
size: few

DNA: TGTGCCACCAGCACCGACAGGGAGGGGAAAAACATTCAGTACTTC
CDR3: CATSTDREGKNIQYF
D: -
J: TRBJ2-4
V: TRBV15
size: -

DNA: TGTGCCAGCAGCCAGAGCTGGGCTGGAAACACCATATATTTT
CDR3: CASSQSWAGNTIYF
D: -
J: TRBJ1-3
V: TRBV3-1/TRBV3-2
size: -

DNA: TGTGCCAGCTCACCTACAGGCAGGGACTATGGCTACACCTTC
CDR3: CASSPTGRDYGYTF
D: -
J: TRBJ1-2
V: TRBV18
size: -

DNA: TGTGCCAGCAGCTTGCGGGACAATTTGGCCTACGAGCAGTACTTC
CDR3: CASSLRDNLAYEQYF
D: -
J: TRBJ2-7
V: TRBV5-6
size: -

DNA: TGCAGTGCTAGTGGTCGGGTATCCTACGAGCAGTACTTC
CDR3: CSASGRVSYEQYF
D: -
J: TRBJ2-7
V: TRBV20-1
size: once

DNA: TGTGCCAGTAGTATACGGGAGAATGAAGCTTTCTTT
CDR3: CASSIRENEAFF
D: -
J: TRBJ1-1
V: TRBV19
size: -

DNA: TGTGCCAGCAGCTTTCGTGGGAGCGAGCAGTACTTC
CDR3: CASSFRGSEQYF
D: -
J: TRBJ2-7
V: TRBV5-4
size: -

DNA: TGTGCCAGCAGCCCGGGACTCGGAAACAATGAGCAGTTCTTC
CDR3: CASSPGLGNNEQFF
D: -
J: TRBJ2-1
V: TRBV3-1/TRBV3-2
size: -

DNA: TGTGCCAGCAGTTTATCGGTAGGGGTCGGTGAAAAACTGTTTTTT
CDR3: CASSLSVGVGEKLFF
D: -
J: TRBJ1-4
V: TRBV27
size: -

DNA: TGCGCCAGCAGGGGTCGGCGGGAGCTCTCAGATACGCAGTATTTT
CDR3: CASRGRRELSDTQYF
D: TRBD2
J: TRBJ2-3
V: TRBV4-1
size: once

DNA: TGTGCCAGCAGTCGTATGACAGAAAAGAACACTGAAGCTTTCTTT
CDR3: CASSRMTEKNTEAFF
D: -
J: TRBJ1-1
V: TRBV6-2/TRBV6-3
size: -

DNA: TGTGCCAGCAGCTTTTATACAGGGGAGCAGTACTTC
CDR3: CASSFYTGEQYF
D: -
J: TRBJ2-7
V: TRBV11-2
size: -

DNA: TGCGCCAGCAGCTACGGGACAGGGCGGGAACATAACTATGGCTACACCTTC
CDR3: CASSYGTGREHNYGYTF
D: TRBD1
J: TRBJ1-2
V: TRBV5-1
size: -

DNA: TGTGCCAGCAGCCTCCGGACAGGACCAAACACCGGGGAGCTGTTTTTT
CDR3: CASSLRTGPNTGELFF
D: TRBD1
J: TRBJ2-2
V: TRBV9
size: -

DNA: TGTGCCAGCTCACCAGGGGACCGAGGGGGAGCTAACTATGGCTACACCTTC
CDR3: CASSPGDRGGANYGYTF
D: -
J: TRBJ1-2
V: TRBV18
size: -

DNA: TGCGCCAGCAGCCTCGGACAGGGGAGCATGAACACTGAAGCTTTCTTT
CDR3: CASSLGQGSMNTEAFF
D: TRBD1
J: TRBJ1-1
V: TRBV5-1
size: -

DNA: TGTGCCAGCAGCCGGGTGACTAGTCAAGAGACCCAGTACTTC
CDR3: CASSRVTSQETQYF
D: -
J: TRBJ2-5
V: TRBV5-5
size: -

DNA: TGTGCCAGCAGCGGGGGTCAGTCGAACACTGAAGCTTTCTTT
CDR3: CASSGGQSNTEAFF
D: -
J: TRBJ1-1
V: TRBV6-4
size: many

DNA: TGCAGCGTTGAGCGGGACAGGGGGAGCACTGAAGCTTTCTTT
CDR3: CSVERDRGSTEAFF
D: TRBD1
J: TRBJ1-1
V: TRBV29-1
size: -

DNA: TGCGCCAGCAGCTTGTTCGGTTCGAACACTGAAGCTTTCTTT
CDR3: CASSLFGSNTEAFF
D: -
J: TRBJ1-1
V: TRBV5-1
size: -

DNA: TGTGCCAGCTTACCGGGACTAGCGGGAGGGCGAACCTACGAGCAGTACTTC
CDR3: CASLPGLAGGRTYEQYF
D: TRBD2
J: TRBJ2-7
V: TRBV28
size: -

DNA: TGTGCCATCAGAGGGGCCGGGACAACAACCTACGAGCAGTACTTC
CDR3: CAIRGAGTTTYEQYF
D: -
J: TRBJ2-7
V: TRBV10-3
size: -

DNA: TGTGCCAGCAGCCAAGATCTATCTGGGGGCGGCAATCAGCCCCAGCATTTT
CDR3: CASSQDLSGGGNQPQHF
D: -
J: TRBJ1-5
V: TRBV3-1/TRBV3-2
size: -

DNA: TGTGCCACCCCGAGGGTGCGAGACTACGAGCAGTACTTC
CDR3: CATPRVRDYEQYF
D: -
J: TRBJ2-7
V: TRBV24-1
size: -

DNA: TGTGCCAGCAGCGTAGCTACAGGGGGGACAGGTTCTGGAAACACCATATATTTT
CDR3: CASSVATGGTGSGNTIYF
D: TRBD1
J: TRBJ1-3
V: TRBV9
size: few